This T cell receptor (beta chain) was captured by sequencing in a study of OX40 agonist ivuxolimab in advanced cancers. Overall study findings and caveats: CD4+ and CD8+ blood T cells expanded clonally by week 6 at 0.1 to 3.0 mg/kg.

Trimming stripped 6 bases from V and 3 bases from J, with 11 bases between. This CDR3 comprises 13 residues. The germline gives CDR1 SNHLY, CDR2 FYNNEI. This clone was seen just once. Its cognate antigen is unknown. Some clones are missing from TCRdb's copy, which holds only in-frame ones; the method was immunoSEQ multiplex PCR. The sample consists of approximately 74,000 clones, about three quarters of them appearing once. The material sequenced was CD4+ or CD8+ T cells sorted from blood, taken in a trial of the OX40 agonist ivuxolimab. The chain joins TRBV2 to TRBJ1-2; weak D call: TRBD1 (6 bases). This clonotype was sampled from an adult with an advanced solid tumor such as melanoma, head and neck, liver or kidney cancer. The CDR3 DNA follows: TGTGCCAGCAGCCTCCGGACAGACTATGGCTACACCTTC. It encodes CASSLRTDYGYTF.